The 21 T cell receptor beta chains below all came from one sample that was sequenced in a study of T cell changes during pregnancy in multiple sclerosis. The data were produced by immunoSEQ multiplex PCR, yet TCRdb's version contains in-frame clones alone and is incomplete. This sample has 50,000 to 60,000 clones, with around 90% found just once. The sequenced sample was CD4+ T cells from peripheral blood mononuclear cells, obtained in the first trimester of pregnancy. All receptors derive from a female donor with multiple sclerosis, enrolled in a pregnancy study.

The chain combines TRBV19 with TRBJ2-2; 10 bases align to TRBD2. This CDR3 comprises 15 residues. Germline trimming cut 5 bases from V and 6 bases from J; bases unmatched to any gene: 6. Per the germline V gene, CDR1 is LNHDA and CDR2 is SQIVND (reference sequence). This CDR3 reads CASSQAGGPPGELFF. In DNA form, the CDR3 reads TGTGCCAGTAGTCAAGCGGGGGGGCCTCCCGGGGAGCTGTTTTTT.

The rearrangement links TRBV9 to TRBJ2-1, with D perhaps matching TRBD2 (6 bases). The CDR3 has 16 amino acids. The germline V gene has CDR1 SGDLS and CDR2 YYNGEE. Trimming left V 0 bases short and J 0 bases short, with 10 bases between. DNA of the CDR3: TGTGCCAGCAGCGTAGCCGGGAGAAGCTCCTACAATGAGCAGTTCTTC. It codes for CASSVAGRSSYNEQFF.

J is TRBJ2-3 and V is TRBV4-3; D is uncertain. The CDR3 has 15 amino acids. The germline V and J ends were trimmed by 1 base and 6 bases, with 14 bases remaining between them. Germline assignment: CDR1 LGHNA and CDR2 YSLEER. CDR3 bases: TGCGCCAGCAGCCAAGGGAGTCGGCCAAGCGATACGCAGTATTTT. Translation gives CASSQGSRPSDTQYF.

This clone was detected a few times. The genes are TRBV5-6 and TRBJ1-5; 8 nucleotides agree with TRBD1. V lost 3 bases to trimming and J lost 2 bases; unmatched junction nucleotides: 1. The CDR3 is made up of 14 amino acids. Per the germline V gene, CDR1 is SGHDT and CDR2 is YYEEEE. CDR3 sequence reads: CASSWGQGNQPQHF. CDR3 DNA sequence: TGTGCCAGCAGCTGGGGACAGGGCAATCAGCCCCAGCATTTT.

The V gene is TRBV19, the J gene TRBJ2-6, with TRBD1 identical over 9 bases. The CDR3 is 18 amino acids. V dropped 6 bases and J dropped 0; count of bases not matched to a gene: 9. Germline values: CDR1 LNHDA, CDR2 SQIVND (reference sequence). The CDR3 reads CASSEGQGLGSGANVLTF. In DNA form, the CDR3 reads TGTGCCAGTAGCGAGGGACAGGGATTAGGCTCTGGGGCCAACGTCCTGACTTTC.

The chain links TRBV7-3 to TRBJ2-3; D is perhaps TRBD2 (5 bases). Germline CDR1 SGHTA, CDR2 FQGTGA. This CDR3 spans 12 amino acids. Trimming shortened V by 5 bases and J by 6 bases, and 9 bases separated the two germline ends. The CDR3, as DNA: TGTGCCAGCAGCCTAGCCCTGGATACGCAGTATTTT. Amino acids: CASSLALDTQYF.

This clone has only one observation. A junction boundary mismatches the germline segment, possibly from a read error. The chain has TRBV9 and TRBJ1-2, with unresolved D. The CDR3 sequence is 12 residues long. Germline V gene data show CDR1 as SGDLS and CDR2 as YYNGEE. The CDR3 loop is CASSVGVGVLLF. The CDR3 DNA is TGTGCCAGCAGCGTAGGGGTCGGGGTGTTGCTCTTC.

The chain joins TRBV27 to TRBJ1-1; no clear D. The germline V gene has CDR1 MNHEY and CDR2 SMNVEV (reference sequence). CDR3 size: 14 residues. V lost 3 bases, J lost 5 bases, and 13 bases lay in between. This CDR3 reads CASSFLSAKTEAFF. The CDR3 nucleotides are TGTGCCAGCAGTTTCCTTTCCGCGAAGACTGAAGCTTTCTTT.

The chain has TRBV9 and TRBJ2-3, with 11 bases that match TRBD1. Germline V CDR1 and CDR2: SGDLS, YYNGEE. The J segment lost 6 bases and the V segment lost 3 bases, leaving 12 bases of the junction unmatched. The CDR3 length is 17 residues. This CDR3 is CASSGGFGQGARDTQYF. In DNA, the CDR3 is TGTGCCAGCAGCGGGGGGTTTGGACAGGGGGCTCGGGATACGCAGTATTTT. The full variable domain, its missing parts supplied by reference TRBV9 and TRBJ2-3, is DSGVTQTPKHLITATGQRVTLRCSPRSGDLSVYWYQQSLDQGLQFLIQYYNGEERAKGNILERFSAQQFPDLHSELNLSSLELGDSALYFCASSGGFGQGARDTQYFGPGTRLTVL.

The J gene is TRBJ2-1, the V gene TRBV4-3; 14 bases are shared with TRBD2. The CDR3 contains 17 residues. CDR1 LGHNA and CDR2 YSLEER come from the germline V gene. V lost 3 bases, J lost 7 bases, and 8 bases stayed unmatched. DNA of the CDR3: TGCGCCAGCAGCCAGGGGTTGACTAGCGGGGGGGGGAATGAGCAGTTCTTC. Its translation: CASSQGLTSGGGNEQFF.

The chain employs TRBV4-3 and TRBJ2-2, with D uncertain. The length of the CDR3 is 16 residues. In germline, CDR1 is LGHNA, CDR2 YSLEER. Trimming took off 1 base at V and 0 bases at J, with 9 bases between the two ends. The CDR3 bases are TGCGCCAGCAGCCAAGGGGTCACTACGAACACCGGGGAGCTGTTTTTT. Protein sequence: CASSQGVTTNTGELFF.

The chain uses TRBV4-3 and TRBJ2-2; 9 bases are a match to TRBD1. The CDR3 is 17 residues long. CDR1 and CDR2 (germline): LGHNA, YSLEER. The V segment lost 0 bases and the J segment 5 bases; nucleotides outside the gene matches: 7. CDR3 coding DNA: TGCGCCAGCAGCCAAGAACTGACAGGGGGGGGGACCGGGGAGCTGTTTTTT. It yields the protein CASSQELTGGGTGELFF.

J is TRBJ1-1 and V is TRBV7-2; 10 bases are shared with TRBD1. CDR3 length: 15 amino acids. Looked up from germline, CDR1 is SGHTA and CDR2 is FQGNSA. Losses at the gene ends were 3 bases for V and 3 bases for J; bases not matched to a gene: 4. CDR3 sequence: CASSFRDRGYTEAFF. The CDR3 DNA reads TGTGCCAGCAGCTTCCGGGACAGGGGATACACTGAAGCTTTCTTT. Full variable domain (outside the CDR3, taken from reference TRBV7-2 and TRBJ1-1): GAGVSQSPSNKVTEKGKDVELRCDPISGHTALYWYRQSLGQGLEFLIYFQGNSAPDKSGLPSDRFSAERTGGSVSTLTIQRTQQEDSAVYLCASSFRDRGYTEAFFGQGTRLTVV.

The chain is built from TRBV4-3 and TRBJ1-1, with D hard to call. The CDR3 length is 12 residues. The germline V gene encodes CDR1 LGHNA and CDR2 YSLEER. Trimming pared 5 bases from V and 2 bases from J, leaving 6 bases between. DNA for the CDR3: TGCGCCAGCAGCTTTCAAAACACTGAAGCTTTCTTT. This sequence encodes CASSFQNTEAFF.

This chain links TRBV7-8 with TRBJ1-1; D ambiguous. The CDR3 runs to 15 residues. Germline CDR1 is SGHVS and CDR2 is FQNEAQ. V was pared by 2 bases and J by 1 base, with 11 bases between. The CDR3 loop is CASSLPAVGNTEAFF. Written as DNA, the CDR3 is TGTGCCAGCAGCTTACCTGCGGTGGGGAACACTGAAGCTTTCTTT.

This sequence joins TRBV6-4 and TRBJ2-1; D gene uncertain. This CDR3 spans 14 amino acids. Looked up from germline, CDR1 is MRHNA and CDR2 is SNTAGT. V was pared by 2 bases and J by 4 bases, with 9 bases between. For the CDR3, the DNA is TGTGCCAGCAGTGACGGCCCGTCTTACAATGAGCAGTTCTTC. This translates into CASSDGPSYNEQFF.

The chain links TRBV7-9 to TRBJ2-7; 10 nucleotides line up with TRBD1. The V and J ends lost 2 bases and 1 base, in that order; junction bases with no gene match: 11. Germline V gene data show CDR1 as SEHNR and CDR2 as FQNEAQ (reference sequence). The CDR3 is 18 amino acids. The CDR3 sequence is CASSLSWTGGIKSYEQYF. DNA for the CDR3: TGTGCCAGCAGCTTATCATGGACAGGGGGTATCAAATCCTACGAGCAGTACTTC.

The CDR3 protein is CASSVSAGLGEQYF. CDR3 DNA sequence: TGTGCCAGCAGCGTATCTGCGGGACTTGGCGAGCAGTACTTC. The chain recombines TRBV9 with TRBJ2-7, with D possibly matching TRBD2 (6 bases). Germline V CDR1 and CDR2: SGDLS, YYNGEE. CDR3 size: 14 residues. The germline V and J ends were trimmed by 1 base and 6 bases, with 14 bases remaining between them.

The chain links TRBV4-2 to TRBJ1-4; D is undetermined. Per the germline V gene, CDR1 is LGHNA and CDR2 is YNFKEQ. The CDR3 consists of 13 residues. V lost 4 bases to trimming and J lost 8 bases, with 11 bases between them. The CDR3 loop is CASSRGQYEKLFF. The CDR3, as DNA: TGTGCCAGCAGCCGAGGGCAATACGAAAAACTGTTTTTT.

The chain recombines TRBV7-2 with TRBJ2-7, with 11 bases aligning to TRBD2. CDR3 length equals 16 residues. V lost 5 bases, J lost 4 bases, and 10 bases stayed unmatched. Looked up from germline, CDR1 is SGHTA and CDR2 is FQGNSA. The CDR3 here is CASSVSGGALWYEQYF. Written as DNA, the CDR3 is TGTGCCAGCAGCGTTAGCGGGGGGGCACTCTGGTACGAGCAGTACTTC.

The chain carries TRBV15 and TRBJ2-6; D is possibly TRBD1 (6 bases). Germline V gives CDR1 LNHNV, CDR2 YYDKDF (reference sequence). The CDR3 is 17 residues long. Trimming took 6 bases from V and 0 from J, leaving 15 bases between them. CDR3 sequence: CATSRGQIHSGANVLTF. In DNA form, the CDR3 reads TGTGCCACCAGTCGCGGACAGATTCACTCTGGGGCCAACGTCCTGACTTTC. Supplemented by reference TRBV15 and TRBJ2-6, the full variable domain reads DAMVIQNPRYQVTQFGKPVTLSCSQTLNHNVMYWYQQKSSQAPKLLFHYYDKDFNNEADTPDNFQSRRPNTSFCFLDIRSPGLGDTAMYLCATSRGQIHSGANVLTFGAGSRLTVL.